A selection of T cell receptor beta chains follows, all from one sample in a study of T cell repertoires in cytomegalovirus infection. These receptors are not linked to any known antigen. TCRdb itself ran the reads through MiXCR, one entry per CDR3 protein. The repertoire holds hundreds of thousands of distinct CDR3 sequences, 42% seen once, with approximately 40% in the top ten. Source: cultured PBMCs, taken from culture after CMV antigen stimulation. These receptors were collected from a human donor in good health (CMV status not recorded). Some clones in this sample may be carry-over from other donors' samples. CDR3s include the opening cysteine and the closing phenylalanine or tryptophan. D genes are given only for firm matches. Not all rows give a size; the values are once, few, many and, for expanded clones, a class.

J,D,size,V,CDR3,DNA
TRBJ1-5,TRBD1,-,TRBV7-2,CASSSTGARPQHF,TGTGCCAGCAGCTCCACAGGGGCTCGGCCCCAGCATTTT
TRBJ2-6,-,-,TRBV6-2/TRBV6-3,CASSPLEETHSGANVLTF,TGTGCCAGCAGTCCCTTGGAAGAGACCCACTCTGGGGCCAACGTCCTGACTTTC
TRBJ1-5,-,few,TRBV20-1,CSASLEGARGINQPQHF,TGCAGTGCTAGTTTGGAGGGAGCGCGGGGGATAAATCAGCCCCAGCATTTT
TRBJ2-7,-,few,TRBV11-2,CASGPSYEQYF,TGTGCCAGCGGACCCTCCTACGAGCAGTACTTC
TRBJ2-7,TRBD2,once,TRBV6-2/TRBV6-3,CASSFSGTRNYEQYF,TGTGCCAGCAGTTTTAGCGGGACACGTAACTACGAGCAGTACTTC
TRBJ1-1,TRBD1,few,TRBV7-8,CASSRGVRRGRTEAFF,TGTGCCAGCAGCCGAGGGGTCCGCAGGGGGCGAACTGAAGCTTTCTTT
TRBJ2-3,-,-,TRBV28,CASTTPPRDTQYF,TGTGCCAGCACTACGCCCCCTCGGGATACGCAGTATTTT
TRBJ1-1,TRBD1,-,TRBV7-6,CASSQAQGVYTEAFF,TGTGCCAGCAGCCAAGCCCAGGGGGTCTACACTGAAGCTTTCTTT
TRBJ2-7,TRBD1,once,TRBV6-1,CASTGQGLNEQYF,TGTGCCAGCACGGGACAGGGGTTAAACGAGCAGTACTTC
TRBJ2-7,TRBD2,-,TRBV7-2,CASSHAGGRANEQYF,TGTGCCAGCAGCCACGCGGGCGGGAGGGCCAACGAGCAGTACTTC
TRBJ2-6,-,-,TRBV7-9,CASSFGGTEANVLTF,TGTGCCAGCAGCTTTGGGGGGACCGAGGCCAACGTCCTGACTTTC
TRBJ2-1,-,few,TRBV7-9,CASSLNVVVNEQFF,TGTGCCAGCAGCTTAAACGTCGTAGTGAATGAGCAGTTCTTC